Each of the 32 T cell receptor beta chains below was sequenced from the same sample in a study of blood T cell repertoires in COVID-19. The method was immunoSEQ multiplex PCR; TCRdb's version includes in-frame clones alone and lacks a portion of them. Of 250,000 to 300,000 clones listed, around 88% were seen once; the top ten hold roughly 7%. Sequenced: peripheral blood. These receptors were obtained from a woman between 25 and 40 years old who had recovered from COVID-19.

This clone occurred once. The chain employs TRBV5-1 and TRBJ2-1; 11 bases fit TRBD2. Germline assignment: CDR1 SGHRS and CDR2 YFSETQ. This CDR3 contains 16 residues. J lost 6 bases, V lost 0 bases, and 5 bases had no gene match. The CDR3 region is CASSLVGLADGNEQFF. The CDR3 region has the DNA TGCGCCAGCAGCTTGGTGGGACTAGCGGACGGCAATGAGCAGTTCTTC.

The rearrangement joins TRBV9 to TRBJ2-1; 10 bases line up with TRBD2. Germline V gene lookup returns CDR1 SGDLS and CDR2 YYNGEE. Trimming took 4 bases from V and 4 from J; bases not matched to a gene: 11. The CDR3 runs to 17 residues. The CDR3 is CASSKEATSGFYNEQFF. The CDR3 nucleotides read TGTGCCAGCAGCAAGGAGGCGACTAGCGGGTTTTACAATGAGCAGTTCTTC.

The rearrangement joins TRBV11-3 to TRBJ1-2, with unresolved D. Trimming took 3 bases from V and 2 from J, leaving 16 bases between them. Germline V gives CDR1 SGHNT, CDR2 YENEEA. CDR3 length: 16 amino acids. The CDR3 sequence is CASSFFGESPNYGYTF. CDR3 DNA sequence: TGTGCCAGCAGCTTTTTCGGAGAGTCTCCCAACTATGGCTACACCTTC. Filled out from reference TRBV11-3 and TRBJ1-2, the complete variable domain reads EAGVVQSPRYKIIEKKQPVAFWCNPISGHNTLYWYLQNLGQGPELLIRYENEEAVDDSQLPKDRFSAERLKGVDSTLKIQPAELGDSAVYLCASSFFGESPNYGYTFGSGTRLTVV.

V usage is TRBV24-1 and J usage is TRBJ1-2; D may be TRBD1 (6 bases). The CDR3 loop spans 14 amino acids. Germline V gene data show CDR1 as KGHDR and CDR2 as SFDVKD. Trimming shortened V by 5 bases and J by 3 bases, and 12 bases separated the two germline ends. This CDR3 reads CATSGATGHYGYTF. As DNA, the CDR3 is TGTGCCACCAGTGGAGCTACAGGGCACTATGGCTACACCTTC.

The chain couples TRBV5-6 to TRBJ2-7; 10 bases are a match to TRBD2. In germline, CDR1 is SGHDT, CDR2 YYEEEE. There are 17 residues in the CDR3. After removal of 0 bases from V and 0 bases from J, the junction contained 6 bases not matched to a gene. The DNA of the CDR3 is TGTGCCAGCAGCTTGGTACTAGCGGGGCCGAGCTCCTACGAGCAGTACTTC. Protein product: CASSLVLAGPSSYEQYF.

The chain joins TRBV10-3 to TRBJ2-5; TRBD2 agrees at 8 bases. J was trimmed by 1 base and V by 0 bases; bases with no gene match: 4. The CDR3 covers 16 residues. The germline gives CDR1 ENHRY, CDR2 SYGVKD. The CDR3 DNA reads TGTGCCATCAGTGAGTCGGTAGCGGGGATCCAAGAGACCCAGTACTTC. Translated, it gives CAISESVAGIQETQYF.

The chain joins TRBV7-2 to TRBJ2-5; maybe TRBD1 (6 bases). Per germline, CDR1 SGHTA and CDR2 FQGNSA. The CDR3 sequence is 15 residues long. V was trimmed by 7 bases and J by 2 bases, leaving 17 bases between them. The CDR3 DNA reads TGTGCCAGCACCCGCTCGGTGGGGGCGCAAGAGACCCAGTACTTC. This gives the protein CASTRSVGAQETQYF.

In its sample, this clone was seen once. The CDR3 nucleotides read TGTGCCAGTAGTATATCACAAGCCTACGAGCAGTACTTC. This gives the protein CASSISQAYEQYF. V usage is TRBV19 and J usage is TRBJ2-7, with no clear D. The V end was cut by 2 bases, the J end by 2 bases, with 7 bases between. CDR3 length equals 13 residues. The germline gives CDR1 LNHDA, CDR2 SQIVND (reference sequence). The full variable domain, completed using reference TRBV19 and TRBJ2-7, is DGGITQSPKYLFRKEGQNVTLSCEQNLNHDAMYWYRQDPGQGLRLIYYSQIVNDFQKGDIAEGYSVSREKKESFPLTVTSAQKNPTAFYLCASSISQAYEQYFGPGTRLTVT.

The rearrangement uses TRBV20-1 and TRBJ2-5; TRBD1 aligns across 10 bases. Losses at the gene ends were 3 bases for V and 5 bases for J; bases not matched to a gene: 6. Germline loops: CDR1 DFQATT, CDR2 SNEGSKA (reference sequence). The length of the CDR3 is 14 residues. CDR3 loop: CSASRGQGDETQYF. In DNA form, the CDR3 reads TGCAGTGCTAGTCGCGGACAGGGGGATGAGACCCAGTACTTC.

The chain couples TRBV11-2 to TRBJ1-6, with no clear D. Germline V lookup: CDR1 SGHAT, CDR2 FQNNGV. Trimming took off 2 bases at V and 0 bases at J, with 11 bases between the two ends. The CDR3 totals 17 residues. This CDR3 is CASSLTAGFSYNSPLHF. The DNA of the CDR3 is TGTGCCAGCAGCTTAACGGCAGGCTTCTCCTATAATTCACCCCTCCACTTT.

Here the CDR3 DNA reads TGTGCCAGCTCACGGGAGATCAATCAGCCCCAGCATTTT. Its translation is CASSREINQPQHF. The chain recombines TRBV18 with TRBJ1-5; D gene ambiguous. The V and J ends lost 4 bases and 3 bases respectively, with 7 bases between them. The CDR3 runs to 13 residues. Germline loops: CDR1 KGHSH, CDR2 LQKENI. Supplemented by reference TRBV18 and TRBJ1-5, the full variable domain reads NAGVMQNPRHLVRRRGQEARLRCSPMKGHSHVYWYRQLPEEGLKFMVYLQKENIIDESGMPKERFSAEFPKEGPSILRIQQVVRGDSAAYFCASSREINQPQHFGDGTRLSIL.

The chain is built from TRBV4-1 and TRBJ1-3; no reliable D call. V shed 4 bases and J shed 2 bases, with 12 bases lying between them. The germline gives CDR1 MGHRA, CDR2 YSYEKL. This CDR3 has 15 residues. The CDR3 DNA reads as TGCGCCAGCAGCCCCGTCTCGGAGGCTGGAAACACCATATATTTT. Its translation is CASSPVSEAGNTIYF.

This clone was seen a handful of times. J is TRBJ2-5 and V is TRBV4-1; D unclear. The CDR3 has 15 amino acids. V lost 0 bases, J lost 1 base, and 9 bases lay in between. CDR1 and CDR2 from the germline V gene are MGHRA and YSYEKL. Written as DNA, the CDR3 is TGCGCCAGCAGCCAAGAAGAAACTACCCAAGAGACCCAGTACTTC. Protein sequence: CASSQEETTQETQYF.

This clone was seen only once. The chain recombines TRBV5-5 with TRBJ2-7, with D possibly TRBD1 on 6 matching bases. Trimming took off 4 bases at V and 5 bases at J, with 10 bases between the two ends. This CDR3 region has 12 residues. In germline, CDR1 is SGHKS, CDR2 YYEKEE (reference sequence). The CDR3 coding sequence is TGTGCCAGCAGCCTTACAGGGAACGAGCAGTACTTC. Translation gives CASSLTGNEQYF.

V and J are TRBV12-3 or TRBV12-4 and TRBJ1-6; no reliable D call. The CDR3 contains 12 residues. Trimming removed 2 bases at V and 9 bases at J, with 5 bases between. The CDR3 reads CASSLTSSPLHF. CDR3 sequence (DNA): TGTGCCAGCAGTTTAACCAGTTCACCCCTCCACTTT.

J is TRBJ1-2 and V is TRBV28; D not certain. V lost 4 bases, J lost 4 bases, and 19 bases lay in between. Per the germline V gene, CDR1 is MDHEN and CDR2 is SYDVKM. The CDR3 covers 16 residues. The CDR3, as DNA: TGTGCCAGCAGTTCGACCTCCGAGACAACCGGCTATGGCTACACCTTC. Its protein product is CASSSTSETTGYGYTF.

The V gene is TRBV5-1, the J gene TRBJ2-7; possible D gene TRBD1, 7 bases. The length of the CDR3 is 13 residues. CDR1 and CDR2 (germline): SGHRS, YFSETQ. Trimming pared 8 bases from V and 4 bases from J, leaving 16 bases between. The CDR3 reads CASRAGQPYEQYF. The CDR3 DNA reads TGCGCCAGTCGCGCGGGACAGCCTTACGAGCAGTACTTC.

This clone has only one observation. The chain combines TRBV7-2 with TRBJ2-5, with TRBD2 identical over 7 bases. Germline V gene lookup returns CDR1 SGHTA and CDR2 FQGNSA. Trimming cost V 5 bases and J 5 bases; bases outside gene matches: 11. There are 15 residues in the CDR3. The CDR3 coding sequence is TGTGCCAGCAGCCCTAGCGGCTTGACGACGGAGACCCAGTACTTC. The encoded protein is CASSPSGLTTETQYF.

The table lists this clone with a few counts. This sequence joins TRBV5-4 and TRBJ2-2; unclear D gene. Germline V gene lookup returns CDR1 SGHNT and CDR2 YYREEE (reference sequence). The CDR3 loop spans 16 amino acids. The V end was cut by 3 bases, the J end by 5 bases, with 17 bases between. CDR3 residues: CASSYPGALKTGELFF. CDR3 DNA sequence: TGTGCCAGCAGCTACCCCGGAGCTTTAAAGACCGGGGAGCTGTTTTTT.

This clone was found once. The chain uses TRBV7-8 and TRBJ1-1, with 9 bases fitting TRBD1. The length of the CDR3 is 14 residues. The V and J ends lost 1 base and 6 bases, in that order; junction bases with no gene match: 3. The germline V gene has CDR1 SGHVS and CDR2 FQNEAQ. The CDR3 spells CASSLGQGVPEAFF. Here the CDR3 DNA reads TGTGCCAGCAGCTTAGGACAGGGGGTCCCTGAAGCTTTCTTT.

The chain combines TRBV11-2 with TRBJ1-1, with 8 bases matching TRBD1. This CDR3 region has 17 residues. Unmatched junction bases numbered 17, after V lost 3 bases and J lost 8 bases. CDR1 and CDR2 from the germline V gene are SGHAT and FQNNGV. In DNA, the CDR3 is TGTGCCAGCAGCTTTAGATTCATCAGGGGGCGAGGAGGCGAAGCTTTCTTT. It translates to CASSFRFIRGRGGEAFF. The whole variable domain, filled in from reference TRBV11-2 and TRBJ1-1, reads EAGVAQSPRYKIIEKRQSVAFWCNPISGHATLYWYQQILGQGPKLLIQFQNNGVVDDSQLPKDRFSAERLKGVDSTLKIQPAKLEDSAVYLCASSFRFIRGRGGEAFFGQGTRLTVV.

The V and J genes are TRBV5-1 and TRBJ2-7; possibly TRBD2 for D (6 bases). Germline V gene data show CDR1 as SGHRS and CDR2 as YFSETQ. The CDR3 has 16 amino acids. V lost 5 bases and J 1 base, leaving 19 bases between the germline ends. The CDR3 coding sequence is TGCGCCAGCAGGGACTTGGTCGGGGGTCCATCCTACGAGCAGTACTTC. Translating it yields CASRDLVGGPSYEQYF. Filled out from reference TRBV5-1 and TRBJ2-7, the complete variable domain reads KAGVTQTPRYLIKTRGQQVTLSCSPISGHRSVSWYQQTPGQGLQFLFEYFSETQRNKGNFPGRFSGRQFSNSRSEMNVSTLELGDSALYLCASRDLVGGPSYEQYFGPGTRLTVT.

CDR3 sequence (DNA): TGCGCCAGCAGCCCGGGGGGTCGTGAGGGGAAATACTCCTACGAGCAGTACTTC. Encoded protein: CASSPGGREGKYSYEQYF. The chain couples TRBV5-1 to TRBJ2-7; 7 nucleotides agree with TRBD2. The V gene end was trimmed by 4 bases and the J gene end by 0 bases; junction bases not matched to a gene: 16. CDR3 size: 18 residues. Germline CDR1 SGHRS, CDR2 YFSETQ. Variable domain in full (rest from reference TRBV5-1 and TRBJ2-7): KAGVTQTPRYLIKTRGQQVTLSCSPISGHRSVSWYQQTPGQGLQFLFEYFSETQRNKGNFPGRFSGRQFSNSRSEMNVSTLELGDSALYLCASSPGGREGKYSYEQYFGPGTRLTVT.

The CDR3 nucleotides are TGCAGCGTTGAAGATTTTGGGCAGAACTATGGCTACACCTTC. Translating it yields CSVEDFGQNYGYTF. This rearrangement joins TRBV29-1 to TRBJ1-2, with no clear D. Trimming shortened V by 0 bases and J by 2 bases, and 10 bases separated the two germline ends. Germline CDR1 and CDR2: SQVTM and ANQGSEA. The CDR3 sequence is 14 residues long.

The chain joins TRBV5-1 to TRBJ1-5, with D perhaps TRBD1 (5 bases). V was cut by 0 bases and J by 0 bases, with 10 bases left in between. CDR3 length: 16 residues. Germline loops: CDR1 SGHRS, CDR2 YFSETQ. The CDR3 loop is CASSLGGRYSNQPQHF. The CDR3 DNA sequence: TGCGCCAGCAGCTTGGGGGGCCGCTATAGCAATCAGCCCCAGCATTTT.

The chain links TRBV6-2 or TRBV6-3 to TRBJ1-6; the D is unclear. CDR1 is MNHEY and CDR2 is SVGEGT in the germline V gene. V was pared by 5 bases and J by 8 bases, with 13 bases between. The CDR3 covers 14 residues. CDR3 sequence (DNA): TGTGCCAGCAGTCCCTATGTCGCGGATTCACCCCTCCACTTT. Residues: CASSPYVADSPLHF.

This sequence joins TRBV19 and TRBJ1-6; D is ambiguous. The V gene lost 7 bases and the J gene lost 8 bases, with 18 bases spanning the gap. Germline assignment: CDR1 LNHDA and CDR2 SQIVND (reference sequence). The CDR3 loop spans 15 amino acids. DNA of the CDR3: TGTGCCAGTACCGCGGGATCTGGTGCGGATTCACCCCTCCACTTT. Amino acids: CASTAGSGADSPLHF.

The J gene is TRBJ2-3, the V gene TRBV7-7; 9 bases agree with TRBD2. The germline CDR1 and CDR2 sequences are SSHAT and FNYEAQ (reference sequence). CDR3 length equals 15 residues. After removal of 2 bases from V and 2 bases from J, the junction contained 2 bases not matched to a gene. The CDR3 sequence is CASSLTSGYTDTQYF. In DNA, the CDR3 is TGTGCCAGCAGCTTAACTAGCGGGTACACAGATACGCAGTATTTT.

The chain is built from TRBV6-2 or TRBV6-3 and TRBJ2-3; tentative D call: TRBD2 (6 bases). The germline CDR1 and CDR2 sequences are MNHEY and SVGEGT. This CDR3 comprises 16 residues. V lost 5 bases and J lost 3, with 18 bases in between. CDR3 sequence: CASSGLGGPRTDTQYF. The CDR3 nucleotides read TGTGCCAGCAGTGGTCTGGGGGGACCGCGTACAGATACGCAGTATTTT.

CDR3 amino acids: CASSTHESTDTQYF. CDR3 coding DNA: TGTGCCAGCAGCACACATGAAAGCACAGATACGCAGTATTTT. The J gene is TRBJ2-3, the V gene TRBV6-1, with D uncertain. The CDR3 totals 14 residues. Trimming removed 6 bases at V and 0 bases at J, with 10 bases between. Looked up from germline, CDR1 is MNHNS and CDR2 is SASEGT.

Only one count was recorded for this clone. The chain couples TRBV9 to TRBJ1-5, with D tentatively TRBD1 (5 bases). The CDR3 is made up of 15 amino acids. V lost 2 bases and J 6 bases, leaving 15 bases between the germline ends. CDR1 is SGDLS, CDR2 YYNGEE, per germline. The CDR3 DNA is TGTGCCAGCAGCGTCATGCCCGGGGGTGGTCAGCCCCAGCATTTT. Its translation: CASSVMPGGGQPQHF. Full variable domain (remainder filled in from reference TRBV9 and TRBJ1-5): DSGVTQTPKHLITATGQRVTLRCSPRSGDLSVYWYQQSLDQGLQFLIQYYNGEERAKGNILERFSAQQFPDLHSELNLSSLELGDSALYFCASSVMPGGGQPQHFGDGTRLSIL.

This chain links TRBV29-1 with TRBJ1-2; no clear D gene. Germline CDR1 is SQVTM and CDR2 is ANQGSEA. This CDR3 is 14 amino acids long. The V end lost 6 bases, the J end lost 2 bases, and 16 bases lay between the germline ends. The CDR3 coding sequence is TGCAGCGTCGACGGGTACCCTTTAAACTATGGCTACACCTTC. Amino acid sequence: CSVDGYPLNYGYTF.